The 4 T cell receptor beta chains presented below share a single source sample, sequenced in a study of blood T cell repertoires in COVID-19. TCRdb's table, derived via immunoSEQ multiplex PCR, lists solely in-frame clones and lacks some. Here the sample spans 200,000 or so clones, roughly 84% being singletons. The sample comprised peripheral blood. Receptors originate from a man in his forties or fifties who had recovered from COVID-19.

The chain recombines TRBV6-2 or TRBV6-3 with TRBJ2-7; unclear D gene. Trimming removed 0 bases from V and 7 bases from J, with 10 bases in between. This CDR3 contains 13 residues. CDR1 is MNHEY, CDR2 SVGEGT, per germline. CDR3 sequence (DNA): TGTGCCAGCAGTTACTCTCGGGTGGTTGAGCAGTACTTC. Amino acid sequence: CASSYSRVVEQYF.

The rearrangement uses TRBV6-6 and TRBJ1-5; perhaps TRBD1 as D (5 bases). Germline values: CDR1 MNHNY, CDR2 SVGAGI (reference sequence). The CDR3 contains 13 residues. V was clipped by 5 bases and J by 9 bases, with 14 bases between them. DNA for the CDR3: TGTGCCAGCAGTCAACTCCAGGGCTCGCCCCAGCATTTT. It specifies CASSQLQGSPQHF.

The chain recombines TRBV28 with TRBJ2-7, with 12 bases lining up with TRBD2. This CDR3 comprises 17 residues. V lost 7 bases, J lost 0 bases, and 10 bases stayed unmatched. Germline CDR1 and CDR2: MDHEN and SYDVKM. CDR3 sequence (DNA): TGTGCCAGCACCGAGACTAGCGGGAGTCCTACCTCCTACGAGCAGTACTTC. This sequence encodes CASTETSGSPTSYEQYF.

V usage is TRBV19 and J usage is TRBJ2-3, with D unclear. V was shortened by 5 bases and J by 7 bases, with 10 bases between the two germline ends. CDR3 size: 12 residues. Germline V lookup: CDR1 LNHDA, CDR2 SQIVND (reference sequence). DNA of the CDR3: TGTGCCAGTAGTTCGCGCAGGTATACGCAGTATTTT. Translated: CASSSRRYTQYF.